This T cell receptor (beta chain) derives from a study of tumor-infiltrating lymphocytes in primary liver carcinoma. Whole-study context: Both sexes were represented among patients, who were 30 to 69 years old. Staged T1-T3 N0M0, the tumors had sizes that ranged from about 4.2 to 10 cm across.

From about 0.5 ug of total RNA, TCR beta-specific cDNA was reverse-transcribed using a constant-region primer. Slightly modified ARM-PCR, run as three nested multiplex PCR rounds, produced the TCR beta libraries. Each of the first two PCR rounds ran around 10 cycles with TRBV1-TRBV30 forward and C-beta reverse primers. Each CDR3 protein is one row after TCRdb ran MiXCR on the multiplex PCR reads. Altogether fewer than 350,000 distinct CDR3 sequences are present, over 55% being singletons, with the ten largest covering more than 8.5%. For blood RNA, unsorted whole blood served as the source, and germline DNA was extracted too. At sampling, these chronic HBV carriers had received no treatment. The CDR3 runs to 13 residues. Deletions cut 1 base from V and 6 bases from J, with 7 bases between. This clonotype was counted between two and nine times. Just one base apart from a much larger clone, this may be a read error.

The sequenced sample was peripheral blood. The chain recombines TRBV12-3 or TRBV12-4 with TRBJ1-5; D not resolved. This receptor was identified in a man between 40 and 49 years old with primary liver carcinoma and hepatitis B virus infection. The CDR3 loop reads CASSLDEGQPQHF. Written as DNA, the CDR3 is TGTGCCAGCAGTTTAGACGAGGGTCAGCCCCAGCATTTT.